The source of this TCR beta chain is a study of Ad26.COV2.S vaccination and SARS-CoV-2 variants. Study summary: Ad26.COV2.S arm of COV1001 included the donor.

Profiled with immunoSEQ multiplex PCR; TCRdb holds only in-frame clones, not every one. The sample yields 200,000 to 300,000 clones, 85% to 90% seen once. A single count supports this clone. The treatment was: some 19 received Ad26.COV2.S at low or high dose, single or two shots; roughly 5 received placebo; per-sample allocation not given. The study sampled participants on day 63 after the first vaccine or placebo injection. Sequences were derived from peripheral blood, sampled in a trial of Ad26.COV2.S vaccine versus placebo. The receptor comes from a person between 18 and 60 years old who received the Ad26.COV2.S COVID-19 vaccine or a placebo.

CDR3 protein: CASSPPGLWSYNEQFF. Written as DNA, the CDR3 is TGTGCCAGCAGCCCCCCGGGACTATGGTCCTACAATGAGCAGTTCTTC. V is TRBV14 and J is TRBJ2-1; 7 bases are a match to TRBD2. The V and J ends lost 4 bases and 1 base, in that order; junction bases with no gene match: 7. The CDR3 totals 16 residues. CDR1 SGHDN and CDR2 FVKESK come from the germline V gene.